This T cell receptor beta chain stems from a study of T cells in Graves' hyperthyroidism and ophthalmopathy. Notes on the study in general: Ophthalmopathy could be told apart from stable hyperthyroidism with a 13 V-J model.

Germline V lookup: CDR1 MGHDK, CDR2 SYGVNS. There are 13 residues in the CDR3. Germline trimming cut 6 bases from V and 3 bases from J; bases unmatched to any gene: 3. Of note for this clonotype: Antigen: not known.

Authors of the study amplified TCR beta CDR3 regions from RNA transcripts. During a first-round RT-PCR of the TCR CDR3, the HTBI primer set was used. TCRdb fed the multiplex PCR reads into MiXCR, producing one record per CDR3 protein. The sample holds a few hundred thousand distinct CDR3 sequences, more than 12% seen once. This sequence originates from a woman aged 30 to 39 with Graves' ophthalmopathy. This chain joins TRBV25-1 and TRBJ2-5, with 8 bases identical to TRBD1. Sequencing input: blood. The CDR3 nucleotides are TGTGCCAGCAGGACAGGGGTGGAAGAGACCCAGTACTTC. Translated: CASRTGVEETQYF.